Below are 12 T cell receptor beta chains sequenced from a single sample in a study of low-dose radiotherapy and immunotherapy resistance in tumors. The time point: after trial treatment. Treatment in this sample: LDRT plus nivolumab, ipilimumab, low-dose cyclophosphamide and aspirin (RACIN trial). Alpha and beta chains were covered, as first-strand cDNA relied on TRAV- and TRBV-specific primers. Amplification of TCRs used a constant-region primer and V-primer adapter for roughly 20 PCR cycles. TCRdb reanalysed the reads using MiXCR and keeps one entry per CDR3 protein. The table shows roughly 100,000 distinct CDR3 sequences, with approximately 22% occurring only once. Specimen: PBMCs, collected after low-dose radiotherapy plus immunotherapy. Receptors were obtained from a female donor with ovarian cancer.

A note on this clonotype: A single base is all that separates this from a far larger clone, so a read error is likely. This chain joins TRBV6-2 or TRBV6-3 and TRBJ2-7, with D possibly being TRBD1 (5 bases). The germline CDR1 and CDR2 sequences are MNHEY and SVGEGT. V shed 5 bases and J shed 7 bases, with 18 bases lying between them. This CDR3 comprises 14 residues. DNA of the CDR3: TGTGCCAGCAGTGAAGAGTGGCAGGGTCGTGAGCAGTACTTC. Translating gives CASSEEWQGREQYF.

This clonotype occurred many times. This sequence joins TRBV6-2 or TRBV6-3 and TRBJ2-7, with D perhaps given as TRBD1 or TRBD2 (5 bases each). Trimming shortened V by 5 bases and J by 3 bases, and 8 bases separated the two germline ends. Germline assignment: CDR1 MNHEY and CDR2 SVGEGT. This CDR3 spans 12 amino acids. The CDR3 coding sequence is TGTGCCAGCAGTCGGGGCAACTACGAGCAGTACTTC. It yields the protein CASSRGNYEQYF.

Many counts were recorded for this clonotype. The chain joins TRBV5-4 to TRBJ2-5; D unclear. The CDR3 extends over 13 amino acids. The V end lost 1 base, the J end lost 3 bases, and 7 bases lay between the germline ends. The germline CDR1 and CDR2 sequences are SGHNT and YYREEE (reference sequence). The CDR3 sequence: CASSLLIEETQYF. The CDR3 DNA is TGTGCCAGCAGCTTGCTTATCGAAGAGACCCAGTACTTC.

This clonotype was detected ten times or more. The chain combines TRBV18 with TRBJ1-6, with a weak D call TRBD1 (5 bases). Germline CDR1 KGHSH, CDR2 LQKENI. The CDR3 contains 15 residues. Deletions cut 3 bases from V and 10 bases from J, with 16 bases between. The DNA for the CDR3 is TGTGCCAGCTCACCCTCCGCGGGGCTGGTGTCACCCCTCCACTTT. Protein sequence: CASSPSAGLVSPLHF.

This clonotype was picked up many times. The chain is built from TRBV29-1 and TRBJ2-3, with 8 bases lining up with TRBD2. This CDR3 region has 15 residues. The trim removed 4 bases at V and 4 bases at J, leaving 10 bases unmatched. Germline CDR1 is SQVTM and CDR2 is ANQGSEA. CDR3 nucleotides: TGCAGCGTTGTGTCGGGGGGGCCCCGGGCAGATACGCAGTATTTT. Translated, it gives CSVVSGGPRADTQYF.

The genes are TRBV5-4 and TRBJ2-7, with D perhaps assigned TRBD1 or TRBD2 (5 bases each). Germline V gives CDR1 SGHNT, CDR2 YYREEE (reference sequence). The CDR3 contains 15 residues. V shed 3 bases and J shed 1 base, with 14 bases lying between them. The CDR3 region has the DNA TGTGCCAGCAGCTGGGACCGCGGACTGTCCTACGAGCAGTACTTC. Its protein product is CASSWDRGLSYEQYF. Drawing the rest from reference TRBV5-4 and TRBJ2-7, the complete variable domain is ETGVTQSPTHLIKTRGQQVTLRCSSQSGHNTVSWYQQALGQGPQFIFQYYREEENGRGNFPPRFSGLQFPNYSSELNVNALELDDSALYLCASSWDRGLSYEQYFGPGTRLTVT.

This clonotype has ten or more counts. V usage is TRBV6-6 and J usage is TRBJ1-3; D may be TRBD1 (6 bases). CDR3 length: 15 residues. The V gene lost 1 base and the J gene lost 2 bases, with 9 bases spanning the gap. Looked up from germline, CDR1 is MNHNY and CDR2 is SVGAGI (reference sequence). The DNA of the CDR3 is TGTGCCAGCAGTTACTTCCACAGGGCTGGAAACACCATATATTTT. Protein: CASSYFHRAGNTIYF.

The rearrangement links TRBV28 to TRBJ2-7, with D tentatively TRBD1 (6 bases). Germline V gene data show CDR1 as MDHEN and CDR2 as SYDVKM. There are 12 residues in the CDR3. With 6 bases removed from V and 7 bases from J, the gap between germline ends came to 13 bases. The CDR3 DNA reads as TGTGCCAGCAGCTCAGGGGTGAGGGAGCAGTACTTC. This gives the protein CASSSGVREQYF.

The CDR3 coding sequence is TGCGCCAGCAGCCAAGCTACAGGGGCGATCTCGAGCTCCTATAATTCACCCCTCCACTTT. Residues: CASSQATGAISSSYNSPLHF. The rearrangement links TRBV4-1 to TRBJ1-6; 7 bases are a match to TRBD1. Germline V gene data show CDR1 as MGHRA and CDR2 as YSYEKL. V lost 1 base, J lost 0 bases, and 12 bases stayed unmatched. The CDR3 consists of 20 residues.

A few counts support this clonotype. This chain links TRBV6-2 or TRBV6-3 with TRBJ1-5, with D possibly matching TRBD1 (5 bases). V shed 5 bases and J shed 9 bases, with 17 bases lying between them. The CDR3 is 14 amino acids. Per germline, CDR1 MNHEY and CDR2 SVGEGT. CDR3 amino acids: CASSPRVFGGPQHF. For the CDR3, the DNA is TGTGCCAGCAGTCCCAGGGTTTTTGGGGGGCCCCAGCATTTT.

In its sample, this clonotype was seen many times. The chain links TRBV2 to TRBJ2-1; D is possibly TRBD2 (5 bases). The germline V gene has CDR1 SNHLY and CDR2 FYNNEI. Between the trimmed V and J ends, which lost 3 bases and 8 bases, there was a span of 11 bases. The CDR3 has 13 amino acids. The CDR3, as DNA: TGTGCCAGCAGTGAGGACTCCCGGCATGAGCAGTTCTTC. Translation: CASSEDSRHEQFF. The full variable domain, in which reference TRBV2 and TRBJ2-1 provide the parts outside the CDR3, is EPEVTQTPSHQVTQMGQEVILRCVPISNHLYFYWYRQILGQKVEFLVSFYNNEISEKSEIFDDQFSVERPDGSNFTLKIRSTKLEDSAMYFCASSEDSRHEQFFGPGTRLTVL.

This clonotype has ten or more counts. The chain uses TRBV12-3 or TRBV12-4 and TRBJ1-2; 7 positions agree with TRBD1. V lost 5 bases and J lost 2; bases outside the gene matches: 8. This CDR3 contains 15 residues. The DNA of the CDR3 is TGTGCCAGCAGTCCAACCGGACAGGTGAACTATGGCTACACCTTC. Translation: CASSPTGQVNYGYTF.